This TCR beta chain was obtained from a study of cytomegalovirus exposure and HLA in healthy donors. Study results and caveats: It was 150 or so TCR beta chains that were listed as cytomegalovirus-associated. Later on, a genetic analysis was performed. It linked a missense variant in DCLRE1C with V- and J-gene trimming of TCR beta.

This clone has only a few counts. Its antigen is undetermined. This CDR3 region has 15 residues. Per the germline V gene, CDR1 is SGHNT and CDR2 is YYREEE (reference sequence). V was cut by 0 bases and J by 0 bases, with 8 bases left in between. Vbeta (60) and Jbeta (13) primers were used in the PCR. The table came from immunoSEQ multiplex PCR; TCRdb's copy has only in-frame clones and leaves some out. Counted here are fewer than 100,000 clones, about 77% occurring once; the ten biggest clones make up about 3.5%. The TCR sequence derives from a man aged 40-49 years in good health and CMV-seronegative. Sequencing input: PBMCs. The chain employs TRBV5-4 and TRBJ2-3; no clear D. CDR3 in DNA: TGTGCCAGCAGCTTGGGTTTCAGTAGCACAGATACGCAGTATTTT. Amino acids: CASSLGFSSTDTQYF.